These 32 T cell receptor beta chains originate from one sample sequenced in a study of blood T cell repertoires in COVID-19. Only in-frame clones appear in the TCRdb table, and some are missing; sequencing was by immunoSEQ multiplex PCR. The repertoire includes fewer than 110,000 clones, more than 70% of them detected once, and more than 4% sits in the top ten. The sample was peripheral blood. Receptors originate from a man aged 65 to 85 with acute or convalescent COVID-19.

J is TRBJ2-7 and V is TRBV7-2; a possible D gene is TRBD1 (6 bases). V lost 4 bases and J 4 bases, leaving 8 bases between the germline ends. The length of the CDR3 is 12 residues. The germline V gene has CDR1 SGHTA and CDR2 FQGNSA. The DNA of the CDR3 is TGTGCCAGCAGCTCGACAGGTTACGAGCAGTACTTC. Its translation: CASSSTGYEQYF.

This sequence joins TRBV7-5 and TRBJ1-1; the table's D call, TRBD1, has no DNA check behind it. TRBV7-5 is termed a pseudogene. This CDR3 has 17 residues. In nucleotides, the CDR3 is TGTGCCAGAAGCCAACCAGGGGACAGGGGGTATAACACTGAAGCTTTCTTT. Translated, it gives CARSQPGDRGYNTEAFF.

V gene TRBV7-8 combines with J gene TRBJ2-1, with 8 positions matching TRBD2. The trim removed 5 bases at V and 4 bases at J, leaving 7 bases unmatched. The CDR3 is 15 amino acids. The germline V gene has CDR1 SGHVS and CDR2 FQNEAQ. The CDR3 DNA follows: TGTGCCAGCAGCAGGAGTAGCGGGGAGTACAATGAGCAGTTCTTC. Translated: CASSRSSGEYNEQFF.

The genes are TRBV19 and TRBJ1-2; D is perhaps TRBD1 (5 bases). This CDR3 comprises 15 residues. V shed 9 bases and J shed 0 bases, with 17 bases lying between them. Looked up from germline, CDR1 is LNHDA and CDR2 is SQIVND (reference sequence). CDR3 region: CASDDRAQSNYGYTF. Here the CDR3 DNA reads TGTGCCAGCGACGACAGAGCCCAGTCTAACTATGGCTACACCTTC.

The gene calls are TRBV6-5 and TRBJ1-1; a possible D gene is TRBD1 (5 bases). Trimming took off 6 bases at V and 5 bases at J, with 10 bases between the two ends. This CDR3 has 12 residues. Germline lookup yields CDR1 MNHEY and CDR2 SVGAGI. CDR3 DNA: TGTGCCAGCAGAAAAGCAGGGACTGAAGCTTTCTTT. Protein: CASRKAGTEAFF.

Only one count was recorded for this clone. The chain is built from TRBV19 and TRBJ1-2, with 8 bases aligning to TRBD1. Losses at the gene ends were 7 bases for V and 6 bases for J; bases not matched to a gene: 10. Germline CDR1 reads LNHDA; CDR2 reads SQIVND (reference sequence). The CDR3 is 14 residues long. The CDR3 region has the DNA TGTGCCAGTAATGAGCAGGGGGCAGTAGATGGCTACACCTTC. Translation: CASNEQGAVDGYTF.

The chain links TRBV5-6 to TRBJ2-5; 12 nucleotides line up with TRBD2. With 2 bases clipped from V and 4 bases from J, the junction kept 9 bases outside the gene matches. This CDR3 region has 17 residues. Germline assignment: CDR1 SGHDT and CDR2 YYEEEE. The CDR3 region is CASSLLLAGGKTETQYF. DNA of the CDR3: TGTGCCAGCAGCTTACTGCTAGCGGGGGGGAAAACAGAGACCCAGTACTTC.

V and J are TRBV29-1 and TRBJ1-5; D is unclear. Germline CDR1 SQVTM, CDR2 ANQGSEA. V lost 4 bases and J 4 bases, leaving 11 bases between the germline ends. The CDR3 totals 13 residues. DNA for the CDR3: TGCAGCGTTGCTTACAGTGAGAATCAGCCCCAGCATTTT. Amino acid sequence: CSVAYSENQPQHF.

The V gene is TRBV12-3 or TRBV12-4, the J gene TRBJ2-3; possible D gene TRBD1, 6 bases. V was trimmed by 3 bases and J by 6 bases, leaving 10 bases between them. The CDR3 consists of 13 residues. CDR3 nucleotide sequence: TGTGCCAGCAGTTTGCAGGGGCCGGATACGCAGTATTTT. Encoded protein: CASSLQGPDTQYF.

The V and J genes are TRBV7-6 and TRBJ2-3; D perhaps matches TRBD1 (5 bases). The V end was cut by 5 bases, the J end by 3 bases, with 18 bases between. Germline V gene sequence: CDR1 SGHVS, CDR2 FNYEAQ. The CDR3 spans 16 residues. The CDR3 DNA is TGTGCCAGCAGCGAAAGGGCAGGGCCTCGTACAGATACGCAGTATTTT. Its protein product is CASSERAGPRTDTQYF.

V and J are TRBV11-1 and TRBJ1-4; no reliable D call. CDR1 and CDR2 from the germline V gene are SGHAT and FQDESV (reference sequence). This CDR3 has 16 amino acids. With 5 bases removed from V and 2 bases from J, the gap between germline ends came to 15 bases. CDR3 sequence reads: CASSIRYPRTNEKLFF. The CDR3 region has the DNA TGTGCCAGCAGCATCCGATACCCTCGGACTAATGAAAAACTGTTTTTT. Drawing the rest from reference TRBV11-1 and TRBJ1-4, the complete variable domain is EAEVAQSPRYKITEKSQAVAFWCDPISGHATLYWYRQILGQGPELLVQFQDESVVDDSQLPKDRFSAERLKGVDSTLKIQPAELGDSAMYLCASSIRYPRTNEKLFFGSGTQLSVL.

This clone was detected only a few times. The rearrangement uses TRBV27 and TRBJ2-6, with TRBD1 matching 8 bases. The CDR3 runs 16 residues. Germline V gene data show CDR1 as MNHEY and CDR2 as SMNVEV (reference sequence). The junction had 3 bases not matched to a gene; V was cut back by 3 bases and J by 2 bases. In nucleotides, the CDR3 is TGTGCCAGCAGTTTCTCGACAGGGGCTGGGGCCAACGTCCTGACTTTC. Protein sequence: CASSFSTGAGANVLTF.

The chain links TRBV5-1 to TRBJ2-7; D is possibly TRBD2 (5 bases). V was shortened by 4 bases and J by 2 bases, with 28 bases between the two germline ends. Germline CDR1 and CDR2: SGHRS and YFSETQ. The CDR3 totals 19 residues. The CDR3 sequence is CASSPYPDSGWATAYEQYF. Here the CDR3 DNA reads TGCGCCAGCAGCCCGTACCCGGACTCCGGGTGGGCCACTGCCTACGAGCAGTACTTC.

V is TRBV5-1 and J is TRBJ1-2; weak D call: TRBD1 (6 bases). Trimming removed 4 bases at V and 1 base at J, with 11 bases between. CDR1 is SGHRS, CDR2 YFSETQ, per germline. The CDR3 totals 14 residues. The CDR3 region is CASSLRQDNYGYTF. The DNA of the CDR3 is TGCGCCAGCAGCCTAAGACAGGATAACTATGGCTACACCTTC.

This chain joins TRBV6-5 and TRBJ2-7, with TRBD1 as a possible D gene (5 bases). The V end lost 7 bases, the J end lost 2 bases, and 9 bases lay between the germline ends. Germline values: CDR1 MNHEY, CDR2 SVGAGI. This CDR3 contains 12 residues. CDR3 region: CASTQGAYEQYF. CDR3 DNA: TGTGCCAGCACGCAGGGCGCCTACGAGCAGTACTTC.

The chain is built from TRBV5-1 and TRBJ2-2, with D uncertain. Germline V gene lookup returns CDR1 SGHRS and CDR2 YFSETQ. This CDR3 contains 18 residues. Trimming removed 4 bases at V and 0 bases at J, with 19 bases between. The CDR3 nucleotides are TGCGCCAGCAGCCCATACGCGCTGTGGGCCACGAACACCGGGGAGCTGTTTTTT. Translation gives CASSPYALWATNTGELFF.

This clone appeared a single time. This sequence joins TRBV7-2 and TRBJ1-2, with D tentatively TRBD1 (5 bases). Looked up from germline, CDR1 is SGHTA and CDR2 is FQGNSA. V was pared by 5 bases and J by 4 bases, with 17 bases between. The CDR3 is 15 amino acids. DNA for the CDR3: TGTGCCAGCAGCCAGGGCCTCAGGGAAACCTATGGCTACACCTTC. Its protein is CASSQGLRETYGYTF.

V is TRBV18 and J is TRBJ1-4; D not resolved. The CDR3 has 12 amino acids. The germline V gene has CDR1 KGHSH and CDR2 LQKENI. V lost 2 bases and J lost 6, with 4 bases in between. The CDR3 loop is CASSPTHEKLFF. The DNA for the CDR3 is TGTGCCAGCTCACCAACACATGAAAAACTGTTTTTT.

This clone was detected a few times. The chain carries TRBV6-5 and TRBJ1-2; the D gene is possibly TRBD1 (6 bases). The germline V gene encodes CDR1 MNHEY and CDR2 SVGAGI. V shed 3 bases and J shed 2 bases, with 10 bases lying between them. The CDR3 has 14 amino acids. The CDR3 nucleotides are TGTGCCAGCAGTTATGCCCAGGGGAACTATGGCTACACCTTC. Translating gives CASSYAQGNYGYTF.

The chain joins TRBV6-6 to TRBJ2-5; no definite D call. Per germline, CDR1 MNHNY and CDR2 SVGAGI (reference sequence). With 6 bases removed from V and 5 bases from J, the gap between germline ends came to 13 bases. There are 13 residues in the CDR3. CDR3 nucleotide sequence: TGTGCCAGCAGGTCGATTGAGGTGGAGACCCAGTACTTC. Protein product: CASRSIEVETQYF.

The V gene is TRBV10-3, the J gene TRBJ1-6; 7 bases fit TRBD1. The CDR3 runs 14 residues. Per the germline V gene, CDR1 is ENHRY and CDR2 is SYGVKD. V trimming: 6 bases; J trimming: 5 bases; junction bases outside the gene matches: 4. This CDR3 reads CAISSDRDNSPLHF. The CDR3 DNA reads TGTGCCATCAGCTCTGACAGGGATAATTCACCCCTCCACTTT.

This clone came up once. The rearrangement links TRBV4-3 to TRBJ1-2, with a tentative D call TRBD1 (6 bases). This CDR3 has 15 residues. V dropped 1 base and J dropped 3 bases, with 12 bases sitting between them. The germline V gene encodes CDR1 LGHNA and CDR2 YSLEER. CDR3 nucleotides: TGCGCCAGCAGCCAAGCGGTACAGGGATACTATGGCTACACCTTC. Protein: CASSQAVQGYYGYTF.

This sequence joins TRBV18 and TRBJ2-5, with D maybe TRBD1 (6 bases). This CDR3 is 15 amino acids long. V lost 3 bases to trimming and J lost 5 bases, with 16 bases between them. Germline CDR1 reads KGHSH; CDR2 reads LQKENI. CDR3 loop: CASSPQIQGSETQYF. The CDR3 nucleotides read TGTGCCAGCTCACCGCAGATACAGGGTTCCGAGACCCAGTACTTC. Combining the CDR3 with reference TRBV18 and TRBJ2-5 gives the whole variable domain NAGVMQNPRHLVRRRGQEARLRCSPMKGHSHVYWYRQLPEEGLKFMVYLQKENIIDESGMPKERFSAEFPKEGPSILRIQQVVRGDSAAYFCASSPQIQGSETQYFGPGTRLLVL.

Points on this clone: Other DNA sequences in this sample translate to the same CDR3. The chain employs TRBV5-6 and TRBJ2-2, with no clear D. V was cut by 0 bases and J by 6 bases, with 6 bases left in between. The CDR3 is 13 amino acids. Germline lookup yields CDR1 SGHDT and CDR2 YYEEEE. The chain's CDR3 is CASSLAGPGELFF. The CDR3 coding sequence is TGTGCCAGCAGCTTGGCAGGTCCCGGGGAGCTGTTTTTT.

V and J are TRBV10-3 and TRBJ2-1, with 10 nucleotides matching TRBD1. After removal of 6 bases from V and 4 bases from J, the junction contained 6 bases not matched to a gene. This CDR3 is 15 amino acids long. Germline V gene data show CDR1 as ENHRY and CDR2 as SYGVKD. CDR3 bases: TGTGCCATCAGGCAGACAGGGGGCTTTTACAATGAGCAGTTCTTC. Protein product: CAIRQTGGFYNEQFF.

DNA of the CDR3: TGTGCCAGCAGCGCTGTAACTAGCACAGATACGCAGTATTTT. It encodes CASSAVTSTDTQYF. The genes are TRBV9 and TRBJ2-3; D is undetermined. Trimming shortened V by 3 bases and J by 0 bases, and 8 bases separated the two germline ends. The germline V gene encodes CDR1 SGDLS and CDR2 YYNGEE. The CDR3 spans 14 residues.

The V and J genes are TRBV5-1 and TRBJ2-1, with 7 bases matching TRBD1. Germline assignment: CDR1 SGHRS and CDR2 YFSETQ. Germline trimming cut 1 base from V and 6 bases from J; bases unmatched to any gene: 16. The CDR3 loop spans 18 amino acids. The CDR3 bases are TGCGCCAGCAGCTTGCGACCAAACAACAGGGGTTTGAGCAATGAGCAGTTCTTC. This gives the protein CASSLRPNNRGLSNEQFF.

The chain has TRBV18 and TRBJ2-5; perhaps TRBD2 as D (6 bases). The CDR3 is 15 amino acids. Germline values: CDR1 KGHSH, CDR2 LQKENI. V was trimmed by 4 bases and J by 4 bases, leaving 16 bases between them. As DNA, the CDR3 is TGTGCCAGCTCACGCCGGGACTTAGGTCCAGAGACCCAGTACTTC. Protein: CASSRRDLGPETQYF. The whole variable domain, remainder taken from reference TRBV18 and TRBJ2-5, is NAGVMQNPRHLVRRRGQEARLRCSPMKGHSHVYWYRQLPEEGLKFMVYLQKENIIDESGMPKERFSAEFPKEGPSILRIQQVVRGDSAAYFCASSRRDLGPETQYFGPGTRLLVL.

The chain has TRBV19 and TRBJ1-5; 7 bases are a match to TRBD1. There are 14 residues in the CDR3. In germline, CDR1 is LNHDA, CDR2 SQIVND (reference sequence). V lost 5 bases to trimming and J lost 5 bases; unmatched junction nucleotides: 6. CDR3 amino acids: CASSGGQIYQPQHF. The DNA of the CDR3 is TGTGCCAGTAGTGGGGGACAGATTTATCAGCCCCAGCATTTT.

This rearrangement joins TRBV9 to TRBJ1-3; 8 bases fit TRBD1. Germline loops: CDR1 SGDLS, CDR2 YYNGEE. The CDR3 totals 18 residues. V lost 0 bases and J lost 2; bases outside the gene matches: 10. The CDR3 loop reads CASSVGGTGPGAGNTIYF. DNA of the CDR3: TGTGCCAGCAGCGTAGGAGGGACAGGCCCGGGGGCTGGAAACACCATATATTTT.

This sequence joins TRBV19 and TRBJ2-2, with D tentatively TRBD1 (8 bases). V lost 2 bases and J lost 2, with 12 bases in between. Germline values: CDR1 LNHDA, CDR2 SQIVND (reference sequence). CDR3 length equals 16 residues. The CDR3 sequence is CASSITGGGNTGELFF. In DNA form, the CDR3 reads TGTGCCAGTAGTATAACAGGGGGGGGAAACACCGGGGAGCTGTTTTTT.

There are a few counts of this clone. The chain combines TRBV19 with TRBJ1-3, with D possibly matching TRBD1 (5 bases). Trimming took 0 bases from V and 0 from J, leaving 18 bases between them. The CDR3 contains 19 residues. Germline V gene sequence: CDR1 LNHDA, CDR2 SQIVND (reference sequence). CDR3 DNA: TGTGCCAGTAGTATAGATCTCCCGGGGCGGGGTTCCTCTGGAAACACCATATATTTT. This translates into CASSIDLPGRGSSGNTIYF.